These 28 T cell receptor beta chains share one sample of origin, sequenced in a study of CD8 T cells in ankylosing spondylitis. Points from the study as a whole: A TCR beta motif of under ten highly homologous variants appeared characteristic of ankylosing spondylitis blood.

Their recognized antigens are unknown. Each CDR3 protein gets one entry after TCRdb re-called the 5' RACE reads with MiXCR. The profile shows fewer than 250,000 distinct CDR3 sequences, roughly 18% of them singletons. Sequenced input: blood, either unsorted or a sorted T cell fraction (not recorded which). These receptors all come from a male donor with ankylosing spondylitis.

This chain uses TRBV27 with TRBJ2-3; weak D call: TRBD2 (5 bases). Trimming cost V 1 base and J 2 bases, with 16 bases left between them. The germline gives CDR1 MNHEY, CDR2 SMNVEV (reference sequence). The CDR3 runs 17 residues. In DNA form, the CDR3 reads TGTGCCAGCAGTTTATTTTCGCCGGGGAAAATCACAGATACGCAGTATTTT. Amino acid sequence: CASSLFSPGKITDTQYF.

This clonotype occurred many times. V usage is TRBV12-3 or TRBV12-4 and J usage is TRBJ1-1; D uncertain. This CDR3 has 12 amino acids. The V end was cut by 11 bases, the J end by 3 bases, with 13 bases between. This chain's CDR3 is CACRRGDTEAFF. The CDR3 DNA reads TGTGCCTGCCGTCGTGGGGACACTGAAGCTTTCTTT.

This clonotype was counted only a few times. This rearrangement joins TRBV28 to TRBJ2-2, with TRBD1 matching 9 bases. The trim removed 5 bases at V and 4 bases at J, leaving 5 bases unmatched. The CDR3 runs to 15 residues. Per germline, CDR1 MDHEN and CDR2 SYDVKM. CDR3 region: CASSLGTGPTGELFF. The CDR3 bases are TGTGCCAGCAGTCTTGGGACAGGGCCCACCGGGGAGCTGTTTTTT.

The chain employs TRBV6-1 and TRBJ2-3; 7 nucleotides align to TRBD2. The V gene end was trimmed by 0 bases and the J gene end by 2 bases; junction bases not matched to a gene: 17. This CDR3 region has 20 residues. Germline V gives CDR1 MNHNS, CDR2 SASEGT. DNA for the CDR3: TGTGCCAGCAGTGAAGCGCCCGGGGGGTCTTTGGTGATAACCACAGATACGCAGTATTTT. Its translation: CASSEAPGGSLVITTDTQYF.

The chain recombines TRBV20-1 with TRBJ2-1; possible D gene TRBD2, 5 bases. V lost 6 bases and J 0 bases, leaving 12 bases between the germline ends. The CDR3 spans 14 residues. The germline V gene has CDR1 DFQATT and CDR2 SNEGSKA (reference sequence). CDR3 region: CSANRGSSYNEQFF. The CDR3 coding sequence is TGCAGTGCAAATCGGGGTAGCTCCTACAATGAGCAGTTCTTC.

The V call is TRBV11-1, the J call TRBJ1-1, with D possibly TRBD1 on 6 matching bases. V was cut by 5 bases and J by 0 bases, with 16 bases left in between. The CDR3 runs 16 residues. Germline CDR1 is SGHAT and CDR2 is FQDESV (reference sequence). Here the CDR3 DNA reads TGTGCCAGCAGCCCCCAGACCGGGACACTGAACACTGAAGCTTTCTTT. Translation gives CASSPQTGTLNTEAFF.

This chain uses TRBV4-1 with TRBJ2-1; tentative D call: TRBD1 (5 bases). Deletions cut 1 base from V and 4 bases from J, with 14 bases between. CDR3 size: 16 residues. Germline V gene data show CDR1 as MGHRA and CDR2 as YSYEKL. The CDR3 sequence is CASSQGHGAAYNEQFF. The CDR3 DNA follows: TGCGCCAGCAGCCAAGGTCATGGGGCCGCTTACAATGAGCAGTTCTTC.

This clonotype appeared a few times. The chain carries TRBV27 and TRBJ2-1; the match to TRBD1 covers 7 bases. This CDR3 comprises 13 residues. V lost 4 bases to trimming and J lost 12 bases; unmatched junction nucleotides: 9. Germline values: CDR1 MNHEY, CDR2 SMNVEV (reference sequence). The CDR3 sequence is CASSSWTGPGQFF. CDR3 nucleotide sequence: TGTGCCAGCAGTTCTTGGACAGGCCCGGGGCAGTTCTTC.

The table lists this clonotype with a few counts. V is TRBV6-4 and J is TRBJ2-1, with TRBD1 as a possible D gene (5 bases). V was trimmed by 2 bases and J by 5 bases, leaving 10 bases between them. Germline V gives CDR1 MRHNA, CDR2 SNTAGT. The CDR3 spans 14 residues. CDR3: CASSDGAENNEQFF. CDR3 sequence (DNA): TGTGCCAGCAGTGACGGGGCAGAAAACAATGAGCAGTTCTTC.

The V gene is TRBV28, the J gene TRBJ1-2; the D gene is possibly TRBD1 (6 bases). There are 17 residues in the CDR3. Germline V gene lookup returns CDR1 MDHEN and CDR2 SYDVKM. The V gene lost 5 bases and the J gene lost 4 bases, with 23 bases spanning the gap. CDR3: CASSDDAPDSYLYGYTF. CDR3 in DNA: TGTGCCAGCAGTGACGACGCACCGGACAGCTACCTCTATGGCTACACCTTC.

Written as DNA, the CDR3 is TGTGCCAGCAGTCTGGACTTCTTGGGGGCCTACTTC. This sequence encodes CASSLDFLGAYF. V is TRBV12-3 or TRBV12-4 and J is TRBJ2-7; tentative D call: TRBD1 (6 bases). The CDR3 is made up of 12 amino acids. The ends were cut back, 5 bases at V and 13 bases at J, with 18 bases in the middle.

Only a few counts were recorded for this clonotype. The CDR3 DNA is TGTGCCAGCATTTCGGACAGAGAAGAGACCCAGTACTTC. It specifies CASISDREETQYF. The V call is TRBV12-3 or TRBV12-4, the J call TRBJ2-5, with a weak D call TRBD1 (6 bases). This CDR3 has 13 amino acids. Between the trimmed V and J ends, which lost 7 bases and 3 bases, there was a span of 12 bases.

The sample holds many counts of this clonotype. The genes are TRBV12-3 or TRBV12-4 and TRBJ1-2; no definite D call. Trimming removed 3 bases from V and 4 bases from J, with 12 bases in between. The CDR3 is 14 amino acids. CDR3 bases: TGTGCCAGCAGTTTGGACGCCCTTCTCTATGGCTACACCTTC. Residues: CASSLDALLYGYTF.

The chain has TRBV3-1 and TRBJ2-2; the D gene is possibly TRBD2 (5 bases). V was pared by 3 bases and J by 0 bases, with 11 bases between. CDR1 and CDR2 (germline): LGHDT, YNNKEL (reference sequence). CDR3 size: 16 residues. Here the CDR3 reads CASSQVTGTNTGELFF. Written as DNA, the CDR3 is TGTGCCAGCAGCCAGGTGACGGGGACGAACACCGGGGAGCTGTTTTTT.

CDR3 region: CAVGRPYEQYF. The CDR3 region has the DNA TGTGCCGTCGGGCGGCCCTACGAGCAGTACTTC. This chain uses TRBV12-3 or TRBV12-4 with TRBJ2-7; D is ambiguous. The V end was cut by 11 bases, the J end by 2 bases, with 10 bases between. CDR3 length equals 11 residues.

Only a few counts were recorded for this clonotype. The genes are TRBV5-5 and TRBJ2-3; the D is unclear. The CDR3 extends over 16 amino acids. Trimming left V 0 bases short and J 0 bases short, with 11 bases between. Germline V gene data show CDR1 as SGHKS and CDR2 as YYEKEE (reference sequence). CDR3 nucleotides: TGTGCCAGCAGCTTGGAAGGAGCTACTAGCACAGATACGCAGTATTTT. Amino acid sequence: CASSLEGATSTDTQYF.

CDR3 protein: CATSDLPRTGDTLIAGELFF. The CDR3 DNA follows: TGTGCCACCAGTGATTTGCCCCGGACAGGGGACACCTTGATCGCCGGGGAGCTGTTTTTT. V gene TRBV24-1 combines with J gene TRBJ2-2; 9 bases fit TRBD1. Germline loops: CDR1 KGHDR, CDR2 SFDVKD. Trimming removed 0 bases from V and 6 bases from J; junction bases left unmatched: 16. This CDR3 has 20 amino acids.

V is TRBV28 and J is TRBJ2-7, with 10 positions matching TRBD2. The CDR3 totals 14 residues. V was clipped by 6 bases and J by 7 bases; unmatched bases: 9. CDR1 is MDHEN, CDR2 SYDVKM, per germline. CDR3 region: CASSYRLAGDEQYF. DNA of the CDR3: TGTGCCAGCAGCTATCGGCTAGCGGGAGATGAGCAGTACTTC.

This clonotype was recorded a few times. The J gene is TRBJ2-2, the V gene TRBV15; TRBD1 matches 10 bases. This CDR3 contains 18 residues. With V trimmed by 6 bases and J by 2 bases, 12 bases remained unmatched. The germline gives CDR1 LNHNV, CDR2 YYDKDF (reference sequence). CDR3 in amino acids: CATRDRGERATNTGELFF. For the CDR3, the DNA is TGTGCCACCAGGGACAGGGGGGAACGAGCTACAAACACCGGGGAGCTGTTTTTT. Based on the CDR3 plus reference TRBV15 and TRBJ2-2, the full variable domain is DAMVIQNPRYQVTQFGKPVTLSCSQTLNHNVMYWYQQKSSQAPKLLFHYYDKDFNNEADTPDNFQSRRPNTSFCFLDIRSPGLGDTAMYLCATRDRGERATNTGELFFGEGSRLTVL.

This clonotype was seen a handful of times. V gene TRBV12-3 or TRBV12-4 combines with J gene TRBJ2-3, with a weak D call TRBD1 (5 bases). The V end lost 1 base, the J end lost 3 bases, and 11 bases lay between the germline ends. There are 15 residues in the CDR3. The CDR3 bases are TGTGCCAGCAGTTTAGAGGGGTATGGAACAGATACGCAGTATTTT. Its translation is CASSLEGYGTDTQYF.

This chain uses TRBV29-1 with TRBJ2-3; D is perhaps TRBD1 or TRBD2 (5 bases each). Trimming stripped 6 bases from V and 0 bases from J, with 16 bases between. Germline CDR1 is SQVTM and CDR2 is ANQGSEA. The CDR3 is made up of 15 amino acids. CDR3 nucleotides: TGCAGCGTGCTCGGGACGGGAATTAGCACAGATACGCAGTATTTT. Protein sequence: CSVLGTGISTDTQYF.

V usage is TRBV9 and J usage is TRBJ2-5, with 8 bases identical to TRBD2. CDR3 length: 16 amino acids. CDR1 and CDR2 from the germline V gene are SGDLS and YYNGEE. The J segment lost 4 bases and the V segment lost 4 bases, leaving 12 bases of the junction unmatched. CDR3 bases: TGTGCCAGCAGCCCCCGGTCGGGGGGGCAGGTAGAGACCCAGTACTTC. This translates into CASSPRSGGQVETQYF.

The CDR3 spells CASRPGTAVEQYF. DNA of the CDR3: TGTGCCAGCAGACCCGGGACAGCGGTGGAGCAGTACTTC. The chain employs TRBV27 and TRBJ2-7; TRBD1 agrees at 7 bases. Trimming cost V 6 bases and J 7 bases; bases outside gene matches: 9. CDR1 MNHEY and CDR2 SMNVEV come from the germline V gene (reference sequence). The CDR3 loop spans 13 amino acids.

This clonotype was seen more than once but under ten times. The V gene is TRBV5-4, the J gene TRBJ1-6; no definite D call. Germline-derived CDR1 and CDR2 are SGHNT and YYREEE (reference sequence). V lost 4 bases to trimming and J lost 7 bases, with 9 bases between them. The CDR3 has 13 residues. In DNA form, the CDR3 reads TGTGCCAGCAGCGCGACGGAGAATTCACCCCTCCACTTT. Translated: CASSATENSPLHF.

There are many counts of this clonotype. The CDR3 DNA follows: TGTGCCAGCAGCCACAGTAGCGGGAGATGGGGCTACAATGAGCAGTTCTTC. This gives the protein CASSHSSGRWGYNEQFF. This rearrangement joins TRBV3-2 to TRBJ2-1; the table's D call, TRBD2, was not checked against the DNA. TRBV3-2 is deemed a pseudogene. The CDR3 is 17 residues long.

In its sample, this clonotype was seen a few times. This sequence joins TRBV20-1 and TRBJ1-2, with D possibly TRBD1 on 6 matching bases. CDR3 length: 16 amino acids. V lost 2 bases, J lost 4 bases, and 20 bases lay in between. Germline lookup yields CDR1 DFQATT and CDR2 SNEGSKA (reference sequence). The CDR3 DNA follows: TGCAGTGCTAGACCTAACGCCGGACAGCTGGGCTATGGCTACACCTTC. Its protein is CSARPNAGQLGYGYTF.

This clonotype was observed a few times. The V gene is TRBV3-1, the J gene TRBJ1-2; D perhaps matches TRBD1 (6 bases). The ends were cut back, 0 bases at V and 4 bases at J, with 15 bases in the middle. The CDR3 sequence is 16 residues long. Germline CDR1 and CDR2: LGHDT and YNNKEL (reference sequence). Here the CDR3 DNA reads TGTGCCAGCAGCCAAGAGCTTGCGGGGGCGGGCTATGGCTACACCTTC. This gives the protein CASSQELAGAGYGYTF.

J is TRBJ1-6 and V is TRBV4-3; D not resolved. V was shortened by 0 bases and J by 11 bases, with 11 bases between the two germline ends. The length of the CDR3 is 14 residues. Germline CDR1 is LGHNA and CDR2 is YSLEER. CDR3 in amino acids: CASSQDKGMPPLHF. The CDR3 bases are TGCGCCAGCAGCCAAGATAAGGGAATGCCACCCCTCCACTTT.